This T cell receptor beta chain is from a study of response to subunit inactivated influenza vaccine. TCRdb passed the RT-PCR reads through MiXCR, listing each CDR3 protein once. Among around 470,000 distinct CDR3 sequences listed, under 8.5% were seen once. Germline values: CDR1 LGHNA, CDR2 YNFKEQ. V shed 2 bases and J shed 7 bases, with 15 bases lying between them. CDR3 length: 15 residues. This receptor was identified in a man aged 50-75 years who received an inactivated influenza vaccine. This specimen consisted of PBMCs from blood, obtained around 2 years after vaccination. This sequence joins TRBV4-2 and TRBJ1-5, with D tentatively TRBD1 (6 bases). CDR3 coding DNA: TGTGCCAGCAGCCAATATCATGGGGGGGGCCAGCCCCAGCATTTT. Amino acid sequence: CASSQYHGGGQPQHF.